Sequencing of this T cell receptor (beta chain) was carried out in a study of CD8+CD57+ T cells in acquired aplastic anemia. The template used for profiling TCR beta VDJ and CDR3 was genomic DNA. TCRdb reprocessed the reads with MiXCR, giving one entry per CDR3 protein. The data hold 350,000 to 450,000 distinct CDR3 sequences, with roughly 64% observed a single time. CDR1 and CDR2 from the germline V gene are MGHDK and SYGVNS. The CDR3 has 14 residues. V was pared by 3 bases and J by 4 bases, with 5 bases of the junction left unmatched. What was sequenced was sorted CD4+, CD8+, or CD8+CD57+ T cells (not recorded which) from PBMCs. The chain uses TRBV25-1 and TRBJ2-7, with TRBD1 matching over 8 bases. The receptor was isolated from a human donor in good health, serving as a control. This CDR3 is CASSDPGGIYEQYF. The CDR3 nucleotides are TGTGCCAGCAGTGACCCAGGGGGCATTTACGAGCAGTACTTC.